A selection of T cell receptor beta chains follows, all from one sample in a study of Ad26.COV2.S vaccination and SARS-CoV-2 variants. The method was immunoSEQ multiplex PCR; TCRdb's version includes in-frame clones alone and lacks a portion of them. The data hold 410,000 or so clones, with 80% to 95% observed a single time. The sequencing used peripheral blood, collected in a trial of Ad26.COV2.S vaccine versus placebo. Receptor source: a person between 18 and 65 years old who received the Ad26.COV2.S COVID-19 vaccine or a placebo. Both conserved end residues are part of each CDR3. A D gene is named only where the DNA matches it firmly. Part of the rows lack a size; the others show once, few, many or a class for expanded clones.

J: TRBJ2-1
size: .
V: TRBV9
D: TRBD2
CDR3: CASSPTSGMNEQFF
DNA: TGTGCCAGCAGCCCCACTAGCGGGATGAATGAGCAGTTCTTC

J: TRBJ1-2
size: .
V: TRBV4-1
D: .
CDR3: CASSQAGRVDYGYTF
DNA: TGCGCCAGCAGCCAAGCTGGCAGGGTGGACTATGGCTACACCTTC

J: TRBJ2-1
size: .
V: TRBV29-1
D: TRBD2
CDR3: CSVQQTSGSAEQFF
DNA: TGCAGCGTGCAACAGACTAGCGGGAGCGCTGAGCAGTTCTTC

J: TRBJ2-3
size: .
V: TRBV6-2/TRBV6-3
D: TRBD2
CDR3: CASSLGLAGPTDTQYF
DNA: TGTGCCAGCAGTCTAGGACTAGCGGGACCGACAGATACGCAGTATTTT

J: TRBJ1-5
size: .
V: TRBV11-2
D: TRBD1
CDR3: CASSLGTANQPQHF
DNA: TGTGCCAGCAGCCTAGGGACAGCTAATCAGCCCCAGCATTTT

J: TRBJ2-1
size: .
V: TRBV6-1
D: TRBD2
CDR3: CASSAGLAGGTYNEQFF
DNA: TGTGCCAGCAGTGCCGGACTAGCGGGAGGAACCTACAATGAGCAGTTCTTC

J: TRBJ2-2
size: .
V: TRBV9
D: .
CDR3: CASSVVGSGTGELFF
DNA: TGTGCCAGCAGCGTAGTTGGGAGTGGCACCGGGGAGCTGTTTTTT

J: TRBJ1-4
size: .
V: TRBV15
D: .
CDR3: CATSRDQRTEKLFF
DNA: TGTGCCACCAGCAGAGATCAGAGGACGGAAAAACTGTTTTTT

J: TRBJ2-7
size: .
V: TRBV25-1
D: TRBD1
CDR3: CASGGQGAGEQYF
DNA: TGTGCCTCAGGGGGACAGGGGGCGGGGGAGCAGTACTTC

J: TRBJ1-2
size: .
V: TRBV6-5
D: .
CDR3: CASSSDRIPNYGYTF
DNA: TGTGCCAGCAGTAGTGACAGGATTCCTAACTATGGCTACACCTTC

J: TRBJ2-1
size: .
V: TRBV20-1
D: .
CDR3: CSASFNEQFF
DNA: TGCAGTGCTAGCTTCAATGAGCAGTTCTTC

J: TRBJ2-1
size: .
V: TRBV29-1
D: .
CDR3: CSVEFVSRYNEQFF
DNA: TGCAGCGTTGAATTTGTCTCGCGTTACAATGAGCAGTTCTTC

J: TRBJ1-6
size: .
V: TRBV7-8
D: .
CDR3: CASSSGGRGGSPLHF
DNA: TGTGCCAGCTCCTCGGGGGGGAGAGGCGGTTCACCCCTCCACTTT

J: TRBJ1-5
size: few
V: TRBV2
D: .
CDR3: CASKASRNQPQHF
DNA: TGTGCCAGCAAGGCCAGCCGCAATCAGCCCCAGCATTTT

J: TRBJ2-5
size: .
V: TRBV7-9
D: .
CDR3: CASSLVEEQGETQYF
DNA: TGTGCCAGCAGCTTAGTCGAGGAACAGGGCGAGACCCAGTACTTC

J: TRBJ1-3
size: once
V: TRBV2
D: .
CDR3: CASRRPSSGNTIYF
DNA: TGTGCCAGCAGAAGACCGAGCTCTGGAAACACCATATATTTT

J: TRBJ1-1
size: .
V: TRBV27
D: .
CDR3: CASSGTDERTEAFF
DNA: TGTGCCAGCAGCGGGACCGACGAACGGACTGAAGCTTTCTTT

J: TRBJ2-3
size: .
V: TRBV7-9
D: .
CDR3: CASSPESAYTQYF
DNA: TGTGCCAGCAGCCCCGAGAGCGCTTATACGCAGTATTTT

J: TRBJ2-1
size: .
V: TRBV6-2/TRBV6-3
D: TRBD2
CDR3: CASSLYGAGVGNEQFF
DNA: TGTGCCAGCAGTCTCTACGGCGCGGGAGTTGGCAATGAGCAGTTCTTC

J: TRBJ2-1
size: .
V: TRBV27
D: TRBD2
CDR3: CASSSEPPWAGRAYNEQFF
DNA: TGTGCCAGCAGTTCAGAACCCCCTTGGGCCGGGAGGGCCTACAATGAGCAGTTCTTC

J: TRBJ2-3
size: .
V: TRBV6-2/TRBV6-3
D: TRBD2
CDR3: CASSYQLAGDPTDTQYF
DNA: TGTGCCAGCAGTTACCAACTAGCGGGAGACCCCACAGATACGCAGTATTTT

J: TRBJ1-5
size: .
V: TRBV5-1
D: .
CDR3: CASSLDGSNQPQHF
DNA: TGCGCCAGCAGCTTGGACGGGAGCAATCAGCCCCAGCATTTT

J: TRBJ2-2
size: few
V: TRBV18
D: .
CDR3: CASSPVAAVNTGELFF
DNA: TGTGCCAGCTCACCGGTCGCAGCGGTGAACACCGGGGAGCTGTTTTTT

J: TRBJ2-7
size: .
V: TRBV4-1
D: TRBD2
CDR3: CASSQEITSGSGEQYF
DNA: TGCGCCAGCAGCCAAGAAATAACTAGCGGGAGCGGCGAGCAGTACTTC

J: TRBJ2-2
size: .
V: TRBV19
D: .
CDR3: CASSQPSGLGTGELFF
DNA: TGTGCCAGTAGCCAACCGTCCGGGCTGGGAACCGGGGAGCTGTTTTTT

J: TRBJ2-2
size: .
V: TRBV4-1
D: .
CDR3: CASSQESLNTGELFF
DNA: TGCGCCAGCAGCCAAGAAAGTCTGAACACCGGGGAGCTGTTTTTT

J: TRBJ2-7
size: .
V: TRBV18
D: TRBD2
CDR3: CASSTRSGRVYEQYF
DNA: TGTGCCAGCTCAACCCGGAGCGGGAGGGTCTACGAGCAGTACTTC

J: TRBJ2-1
size: once
V: TRBV7-6
D: TRBD2
CDR3: CASSLVGGSNEQFF
DNA: TGTGCCAGCAGCTTAGTGGGAGGGAGCAATGAGCAGTTCTTC

J: TRBJ2-3
size: .
V: TRBV30
D: TRBD2
CDR3: CAWSVLAGGDTQYF
DNA: TGTGCCTGGAGTGTACTAGCGGGAGGGGATACGCAGTATTTT

J: TRBJ2-7
size: .
V: TRBV9
D: TRBD1
CDR3: CASSARTGAGEAEQYF
DNA: TGTGCCAGCAGCGCCCGGACAGGGGCGGGTGAAGCCGAGCAGTACTTC

J: TRBJ1-1
size: .
V: TRBV19
D: .
CDR3: CASSTLRQVNTEAFF
DNA: TGTGCCAGTAGTACACTTCGACAGGTAAACACTGAAGCTTTCTTT

J: TRBJ2-7
size: .
V: TRBV16
D: .
CDR3: CASSLGPSSYEQYF
DNA: TGTGCCAGCAGCTTGGGACCGAGCTCCTACGAGCAGTACTTC

J: TRBJ2-5
size: .
V: TRBV19
D: .
CDR3: CASSIDRAYQETQYF
DNA: TGTGCCAGTAGTATAGACAGAGCTTACCAAGAGACCCAGTACTTC

J: TRBJ1-2
size: .
V: TRBV12-3/TRBV12-4
D: .
CDR3: CASSPLGGGGYTF
DNA: TGTGCCAGCAGCCCCCTGGGGGGCGGCGGCTACACCTTC

J: TRBJ2-7
size: .
V: TRBV5-1
D: TRBD1
CDR3: CASSPGTGDYEQYF
DNA: TGCGCCAGCAGCCCCGGGACAGGTGACTACGAGCAGTACTTC

J: TRBJ1-3
size: .
V: TRBV7-8
D: .
CDR3: CASSSGRDAGNTIYF
DNA: TGTGCCAGCAGCTCTGGGCGGGACGCTGGAAACACCATATATTTT